This entry lists 20 T cell receptor beta chains sequenced from one sample in a study of T cell responses to AZD1222 COVID-19 vaccine. Libraries were prepared by immunoSEQ multiplex PCR; TCRdb keeps only in-frame clonotypes and omits some of them. The sample yields more than 75,000 clones, 75% to 90% seen once. The starting material was peripheral blood, obtained on day 0 of AZD1222 vaccination. Receptor source: an adult in good health.

The V gene is TRBV4-3, the J gene TRBJ2-1; the D gene is possibly TRBD1 (6 bases). Trimming took 1 base from V and 6 from J, leaving 10 bases between them. This CDR3 is built from 14 residues. Germline V CDR1 and CDR2: LGHNA, YSLEER. The CDR3 spells CASSQVIGGNEQFF. In DNA, the CDR3 is TGCGCCAGCAGCCAAGTCATAGGGGGCAATGAGCAGTTCTTC.

This chain connects TRBV24-1 to TRBJ2-6; 7 bases match TRBD1. The CDR3 length is 16 residues. Germline V lookup: CDR1 KGHDR, CDR2 SFDVKD. The trim removed 10 bases at V and 0 bases at J, leaving 8 bases unmatched. CDR3 amino acids: CATSPGQISGANVLTF. As DNA, the CDR3 is TGTGCCACTTCACCGGGACAGATCTCTGGGGCCAACGTCCTGACTTTC.

The chain uses TRBV29-1 and TRBJ2-7; no clear D. The CDR3 consists of 11 residues. Looked up from germline, CDR1 is SQVTM and CDR2 is ANQGSEA. The V end was cut by 5 bases, the J end by 6 bases, with 11 bases between. The CDR3 DNA reads as TGCAGCGTTAGGGCCACGAGCGAGCAGTACTTC. It encodes CSVRATSEQYF.

V and J are TRBV7-2 and TRBJ2-7, with 11 bases matching TRBD2. V shed 4 bases and J 7 bases; nucleotides not matched to a gene: 6. The CDR3 loop spans 14 amino acids. CDR1 and CDR2 from the germline V gene are SGHTA and FQGNSA. The CDR3 region has the DNA TGTGCCAGCAGCTATCTAGCGGGAGGAGGGGAGCAGTACTTC. Residues: CASSYLAGGGEQYF.

This clone was seen a single time. This chain connects TRBV21-1 to TRBJ2-7; the D call TRBD1 from the table was never checked on the DNA. TRBV21-1 is a pseudogene locus. CDR3 length equals 14 residues. CDR3 sequence reads: CASSNGHLSYEQYF. DNA of the CDR3: TGTGCCAGCAGCAATGGACACTTATCCTACGAGCAGTACTTC.

The chain is built from TRBV6-5 and TRBJ1-3; no clear D gene. This CDR3 comprises 14 residues. The germline CDR1 and CDR2 sequences are MNHEY and SVGAGI. Trimming stripped 6 bases from V and 2 bases from J, with 11 bases between. The CDR3 bases are TGTGCCAGCAGCTTCCAGACAACTGGAAACACCATATATTTT. This sequence encodes CASSFQTTGNTIYF.

CDR3 nucleotides: TGTGCCAGCAGTTACTCGAGAGGACAGGGCGTAGCTTCACCCCTCCACTTT. Translation: CASSYSRGQGVASPLHF. The chain employs TRBV6-2 or TRBV6-3 and TRBJ1-6; TRBD1 matches 8 bases. CDR3 length equals 17 residues. V lost 0 bases and J lost 9; bases outside the gene matches: 10. The germline CDR1 and CDR2 sequences are MNHEY and SVGEGT.

Only a few counts were recorded for this clone. The chain employs TRBV4-3 and TRBJ2-3, with 9 positions matching TRBD2. The CDR3 sequence is 17 residues long. J lost 0 bases, V lost 0 bases, and 4 bases had no gene match. The germline V gene encodes CDR1 LGHNA and CDR2 YSLEER. CDR3 bases: TGCGCCAGCAGCCAAGATGCGGGAGGGTCAAGCACAGATACGCAGTATTTT. Its protein product is CASSQDAGGSSTDTQYF.

The gene calls are TRBV28 and TRBJ2-5; 11 nucleotides match TRBD1. The ends lost 3 bases at V and 4 bases at J; junction bases unmatched: 13. Germline loops: CDR1 MDHEN, CDR2 SYDVKM. CDR3 length equals 18 residues. CDR3 loop: CASSFLRRTGGARETQYF. The CDR3 DNA sequence: TGTGCCAGCAGTTTCCTGCGGAGGACAGGGGGCGCCCGAGAGACCCAGTACTTC.

V usage is TRBV25-1 and J usage is TRBJ1-2; D uncertain. Germline lookup yields CDR1 MGHDK and CDR2 SYGVNS. CDR3 length: 13 residues. With 6 bases removed from V and 7 bases from J, the gap between germline ends came to 15 bases. CDR3 sequence (DNA): TGTGCCAGCAGCCGCGACCTAACTAGTGGCTACACCTTC. Its translation is CASSRDLTSGYTF.

This chain joins TRBV6-1 and TRBJ2-3, with TRBD2 as a possible D gene (6 bases). V dropped 2 bases and J dropped 4 bases, with 7 bases sitting between them. In germline, CDR1 is MNHNS, CDR2 SASEGT. The CDR3 consists of 13 residues. CDR3 sequence reads: CASSESGADTQYF. In nucleotides, the CDR3 is TGTGCCAGCAGTGAATCGGGGGCAGATACGCAGTATTTT.

The gene calls are TRBV7-9 and TRBJ2-5; D might be TRBD2 (5 bases). The CDR3 extends over 16 amino acids. V dropped 0 bases and J dropped 3 bases, with 14 bases sitting between them. Per germline, CDR1 SEHNR and CDR2 FQNEAQ (reference sequence). The CDR3 region has the DNA TGTGCCAGCAGCTTAGCGGAGGCAGGAGGAGAAGAGACCCAGTACTTC. Its protein is CASSLAEAGGEETQYF.

This chain joins TRBV7-9 and TRBJ1-2; D is uncertain. Germline values: CDR1 SEHNR, CDR2 FQNEAQ (reference sequence). The CDR3 is 16 amino acids. Trimming removed 1 base at V and 2 bases at J, with 14 bases between. CDR3 sequence (DNA): TGTGCCAGCAGCTTAGGGTTAGGTGGCCCCAACTATGGCTACACCTTC. This translates into CASSLGLGGPNYGYTF.

This clone was observed once. V is TRBV28 and J is TRBJ2-1; tentatively, D is TRBD1 (5 bases). The CDR3 consists of 15 residues. Trimming stripped 10 bases from V and 0 bases from J, with 16 bases between. In germline, CDR1 is MDHEN, CDR2 SYDVKM. The CDR3: CATLTQTASYNEQFF. In DNA form, the CDR3 reads TGTGCCACCCTGACGCAGACAGCCTCCTACAATGAGCAGTTCTTC.

The rearrangement uses TRBV7-3 and TRBJ2-6; D is unresolved. Germline CDR1 SGHTA, CDR2 FQGTGA. Trimming removed 0 bases from V and 2 bases from J, with 11 bases in between. There are 17 residues in the CDR3. The CDR3 DNA follows: TGTGCCAGCAGCTTAACTGGGCTGGCTGCTGGGGCCAACGTCCTGACTTTC. It specifies CASSLTGLAAGANVLTF.

V is TRBV4-1 and J is TRBJ2-1; D perhaps matches TRBD2 (6 bases). CDR1 and CDR2 (germline): MGHRA, YSYEKL. The CDR3 runs to 17 residues. V gave up 0 bases and J gave up 4 bases, with 16 bases separating them. The CDR3 sequence: CASSQDLGGGRYNEQFF. CDR3 coding DNA: TGCGCCAGCAGCCAAGATCTGGGGGGAGGACGGTACAATGAGCAGTTCTTC.

This clone was observed a handful of times. V usage is TRBV5-1 and J usage is TRBJ2-2, with D unclear. Per the germline V gene, CDR1 is SGHRS and CDR2 is YFSETQ. V was trimmed by 0 bases and J by 0 bases, leaving 9 bases between them. This CDR3 comprises 16 residues. CDR3 sequence: CASSLEKIANTGELFF. The CDR3 DNA is TGCGCCAGCAGCTTGGAGAAGATCGCGAACACCGGGGAGCTGTTTTTT.

The chain uses TRBV18 and TRBJ2-5; D uncertain. This CDR3 contains 14 residues. Germline CDR1 and CDR2: KGHSH and LQKENI. V lost 3 bases, J lost 2 bases, and 10 bases lay in between. The CDR3 sequence is CASSPLEIQETQYF. CDR3 DNA sequence: TGTGCCAGCTCACCCTTGGAGATACAAGAGACCCAGTACTTC.

J is TRBJ2-3 and V is TRBV27; D is uncertain. Germline V gives CDR1 MNHEY, CDR2 SMNVEV (reference sequence). The CDR3 is 12 amino acids. V dropped 5 bases and J dropped 2 bases, with 5 bases sitting between them. The CDR3 DNA reads as TGTGCCAGCAGTAAATACACAGATACGCAGTATTTT. Its translation: CASSKYTDTQYF.

V gene TRBV24-1 combines with J gene TRBJ2-7; D not resolved. Germline CDR1 KGHDR, CDR2 SFDVKD. This CDR3 region has 9 residues. The germline V and J ends were trimmed by 9 bases and 7 bases, with 6 bases remaining between them. The CDR3 region has the DNA TGTGCCACCCCAAGGGAGCAGTACTTC. As protein: CATPREQYF.